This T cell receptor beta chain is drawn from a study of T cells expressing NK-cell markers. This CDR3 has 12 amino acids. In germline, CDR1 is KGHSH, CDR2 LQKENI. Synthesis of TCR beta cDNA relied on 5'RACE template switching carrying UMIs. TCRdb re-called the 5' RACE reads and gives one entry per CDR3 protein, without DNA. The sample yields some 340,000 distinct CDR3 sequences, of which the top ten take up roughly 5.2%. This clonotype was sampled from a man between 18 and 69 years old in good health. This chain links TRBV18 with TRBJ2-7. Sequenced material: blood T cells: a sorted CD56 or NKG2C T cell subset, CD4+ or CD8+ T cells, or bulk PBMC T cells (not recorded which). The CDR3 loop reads CASSGRTYEQYF.